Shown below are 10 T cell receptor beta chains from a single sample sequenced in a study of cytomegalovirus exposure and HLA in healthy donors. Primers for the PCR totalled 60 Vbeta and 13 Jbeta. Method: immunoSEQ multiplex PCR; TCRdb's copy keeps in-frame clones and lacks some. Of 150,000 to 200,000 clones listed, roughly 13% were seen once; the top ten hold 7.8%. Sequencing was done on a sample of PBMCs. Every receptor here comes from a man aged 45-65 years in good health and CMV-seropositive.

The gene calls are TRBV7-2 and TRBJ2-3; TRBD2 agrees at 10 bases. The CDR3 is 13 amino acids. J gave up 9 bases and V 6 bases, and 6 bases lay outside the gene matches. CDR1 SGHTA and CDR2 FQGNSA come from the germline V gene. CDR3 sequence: CASRGEAGGTQYF. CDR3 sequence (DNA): TGTGCCAGCAGGGGAGAAGCGGGGGGGACGCAGTATTTT.

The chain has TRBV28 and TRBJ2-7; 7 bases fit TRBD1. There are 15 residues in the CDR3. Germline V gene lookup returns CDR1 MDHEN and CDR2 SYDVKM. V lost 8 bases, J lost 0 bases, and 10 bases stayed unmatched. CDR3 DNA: TGTGCCAGCCGCTTCACGGGACAGTTCTCCTACGAGCAGTACGTC. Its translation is CASRFTGQFSYEQYV.

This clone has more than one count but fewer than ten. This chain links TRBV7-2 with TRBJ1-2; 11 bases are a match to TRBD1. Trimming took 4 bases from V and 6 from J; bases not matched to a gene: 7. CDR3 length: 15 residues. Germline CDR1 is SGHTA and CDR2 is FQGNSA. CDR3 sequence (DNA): TGTGCCAGCAGCTCCGGGACAGGGGGTTATAATGGCTACACCTTC. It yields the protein CASSSGTGGYNGYTF.

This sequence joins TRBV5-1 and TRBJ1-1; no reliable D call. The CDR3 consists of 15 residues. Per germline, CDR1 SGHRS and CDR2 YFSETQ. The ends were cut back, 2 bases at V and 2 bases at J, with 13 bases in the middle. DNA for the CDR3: TGCGCCAGCAGCTTTGAAGTCGGGGAAAACACTGAAGCTTTCTTT. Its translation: CASSFEVGENTEAFF.

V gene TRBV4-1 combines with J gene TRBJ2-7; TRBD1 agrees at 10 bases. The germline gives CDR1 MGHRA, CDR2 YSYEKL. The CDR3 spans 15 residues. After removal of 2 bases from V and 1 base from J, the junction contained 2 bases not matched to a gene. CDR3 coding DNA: TGCGCCAGCAGCCAAACGGGACAGGGGTCCTACGAGCAGTACTTC. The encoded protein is CASSQTGQGSYEQYF.

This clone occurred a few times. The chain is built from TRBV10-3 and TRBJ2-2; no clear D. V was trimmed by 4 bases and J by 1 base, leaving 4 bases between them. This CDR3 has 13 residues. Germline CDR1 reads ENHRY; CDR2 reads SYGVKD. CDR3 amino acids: CAISGLNTGELFF. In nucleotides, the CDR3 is TGTGCCATCAGTGGACTGAACACCGGGGAGCTGTTTTTT.

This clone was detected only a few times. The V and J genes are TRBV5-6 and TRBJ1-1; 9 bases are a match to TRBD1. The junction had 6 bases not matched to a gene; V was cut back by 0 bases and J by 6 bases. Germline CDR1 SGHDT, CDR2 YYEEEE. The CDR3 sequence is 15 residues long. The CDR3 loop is CASSLVGTGRAEAFF. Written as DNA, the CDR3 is TGTGCCAGCAGCTTGGTAGGGACAGGGAGGGCTGAAGCTTTCTTT.

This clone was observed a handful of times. CDR3 DNA: TGTGCCAGCAGCTTCATGACAGGCAATCAGCCCCAGCATTTT. It specifies CASSFMTGNQPQHF. This chain uses TRBV7-2 with TRBJ1-5; the D gene is possibly TRBD1 (5 bases). This CDR3 has 14 residues. Germline CDR1 is SGHTA and CDR2 is FQGNSA. Between the trimmed V and J ends, which lost 3 bases and 2 bases, there was a span of 8 bases.

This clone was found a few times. This chain's CDR3 is CASSERSTPSSYNEQFF. The CDR3 DNA follows: TGCGCCAGCAGTGAACGCTCGACTCCGAGCTCCTACAATGAGCAGTTCTTC. This chain connects TRBV10-1 to TRBJ2-1; D remains ambiguous. CDR1 is WNHNN, CDR2 SYGVQD, per germline (reference sequence). This CDR3 is built from 17 residues. With 3 bases removed from V and 0 bases from J, the gap between germline ends came to 15 bases.

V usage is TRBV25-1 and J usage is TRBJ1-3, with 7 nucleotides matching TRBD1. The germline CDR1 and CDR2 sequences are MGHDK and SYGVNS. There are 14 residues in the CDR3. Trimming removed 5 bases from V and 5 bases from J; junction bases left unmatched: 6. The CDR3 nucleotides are TGTGCCAGCAGTCCGGGACAGCTTAGAAACACCATATATTTT. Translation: CASSPGQLRNTIYF.